This TCR beta chain was identified during a study of T cells in Graves' hyperthyroidism and ophthalmopathy. Amplification targeted TCR beta CDR3 regions from RNA transcripts. A set of HTBI primers served as the primers for a first-round RT-PCR of the TCR CDR3. TCRdb independently ran MiXCR on the multiplex PCR reads; one entry per CDR3 protein. The data hold more than 600,000 distinct CDR3 sequences, with around 15% observed a single time. This clonotype was counted between two and nine times. Trimming left V 3 bases short and J 0 bases short, with 24 bases between. CDR1 and CDR2 (germline): DFQATT, SNEGSKA (reference sequence). The CDR3 is 18 amino acids.

The sequenced sample consisted of blood. V is TRBV20-1 and J is TRBJ2-7; possibly TRBD2 for D (6 bases). This sequence originates from a man aged 18 to 29 with Graves' hyperthyroidism. The CDR3 DNA reads as TGCAGTGCTAGTATTCCGGGAGTCTTGTTCGGAATCTCCTACGAGCAGTACTTC. Amino acid sequence: CSASIPGVLFGISYEQYF.